A selection of T cell receptor beta chains follows, all from one sample in a study of Graves' ophthalmopathy and Graves' hyperthyroidism. Each CDR3 protein gets one entry after TCRdb re-called the multiplex PCR reads with MiXCR. The table includes about 400,000 distinct CDR3 sequences, roughly 20% detected once. The sequencing input was peripheral blood. These receptors originate from a woman aged 18 to 35 with stable Graves' hyperthyroidism. Both conserved end residues are part of each CDR3. The D gene is left open where the match is weak. The size entry is marked missing in some rows and otherwise reads once, few, many or a size class.

many | TRBJ1-1 | TRBV29-1 | TRBD1 | TGCAGCGCTGGGACAGGGTTTGAAGCTTTCTTT | CSAGTGFEAFF
many | TRBJ1-5 | TRBV6-5 | NA | TGTGCCAGCAGTTACACTGGACAGCGCAATCAGCCCCAGCATTTT | CASSYTGQRNQPQHF
many | TRBJ2-6 | TRBV20-1 | NA | TGCAGTGCTAGCCCCGGAGGGGGGTCCAACGTCCTGACTTTC | CSASPGGGSNVLTF
many | TRBJ1-1 | TRBV28 | NA | TGTGCCAGCAGTTTTGTTGGGGCGAGGGCCACTGAAGCTTTCTTT | CASSFVGARATEAFF
many | TRBJ1-1 | TRBV30 | NA | TGTGCCTGGTCTTCCGCAGCTAACACTGAAGCTTTCTTT | CAWSSAANTEAFF
NA | TRBJ2-2 | TRBV12-3/TRBV12-4 | NA | TGTGCCAGCAGTTTTAAGGCCACCGGGGAGCTGTTTTTT | CASSFKATGELFF
many | TRBJ1-1 | TRBV27 | TRBD1 | TGTGCCAGCAGCTTCTACAGGGGTCCCTCGCATCTGACTGAAGCTTTCTTT | CASSFYRGPSHLTEAFF
few | TRBJ2-5 | TRBV7-9 | TRBD2 | TGTGCCAGCAGCTTATTGGAGCGGGGTGAAGAGACCCAGTACTTC | CASSLLERGEETQYF
many | TRBJ1-2 | TRBV6-1 | NA | TGTGCCAGCATGGGGGTTGGCTACACCTTC | CASMGVGYTF
NA | TRBJ1-5 | TRBV11-2 | TRBD1 | TGTGCCAGCAGCCGACGACAGGGGGAAGATTGTCAGCCCCAGCATTTT | CASSRRQGEDCQPQHF
many | TRBJ2-4 | TRBV12-3/TRBV12-4 | NA | TGTGCCAGCAGCGATATAATAAACATTCAGTACTTC | CASSDIINIQYF
many | TRBJ2-7 | TRBV6-5 | TRBD1 | TGTGCCAGCAGTTTAGGGGGCAAGCGGTACTTC | CASSLGGKRYF
NA | TRBJ2-2 | TRBV6-1 | NA | TGTGCCAGCAGACCAGGGGTCACCGGGGAGCTGTTTTTT | CASRPGVTGELFF
NA | TRBJ2-7 | TRBV5-8 | NA | TGTGCCAGCACCTCACGGCGGGTACGCGTCTACGAGCAGTACTTC | CASTSRRVRVYEQYF
few | TRBJ2-3 | TRBV9 | TRBD1 | TGTGCCAGCAGCGCCCAATTGGGACAGGGGACGCAGTATTTT | CASSAQLGQGTQYF
many | TRBJ2-7 | TRBV7-8 | TRBD1 | TGTGCCAGCAGCCCCGGGACAGGTAGATGGGAGGCGAGGGAGCAGTACTTC | CASSPGTGRWEAREQYF
NA | TRBJ1-5 | TRBV6-2/TRBV6-3 | TRBD1 | TGTGCCAGCAGTTACTCGCCGGGACAGGGTGGCAATCAGCCCCAGCATTTT | CASSYSPGQGGNQPQHF
many | TRBJ1-6 | TRBV6-5 | NA | TGTGCCAGCAGTTACTTTCGGGGACTTGATTCACCCCTCCACTTT | CASSYFRGLDSPLHF
many | TRBJ2-7 | TRBV20-1 | TRBD2 | TGCAGTGCTAGATGGCTAGCGGGAGCCTACGAGCAGTACTTC | CSARWLAGAYEQYF
NA | TRBJ2-7 | TRBV13 | TRBD1 | TGTGCCAGCAGCTCCGACAGGGGCGGCAACGAGCAGTACTTC | CASSSDRGGNEQYF
many | TRBJ2-4 | TRBV7-2 | TRBD2 | TGTGCCAGCAGCCCCCAACTAGCGGGGAAAAACATTAAGTACTTC | CASSPQLAGKNIKYF
NA | TRBJ2-2 | TRBV12-3/TRBV12-4 | TRBD1 | TGTGCCAGCAGGACGACAGGGAGCTACACCGGGGAGCTGTTTTTT | CASRTTGSYTGELFF
once | TRBJ1-1 | TRBV10-1 | NA | TGCGCCAGCAGCGGAAGGGGACTTCGTGAAGCTTTCTTT | CASSGRGLREAFF
many | TRBJ2-7 | TRBV11-2 | NA | TGTGCCAGCAGCTTAGCCGACTACGAGCAGTACTTC | CASSLADYEQYF
many | TRBJ1-5 | TRBV25-1 | NA | TGTGCCAGCAGTGAATGGGTAGACAGTCCGAGTTGCAATCAGCCCCAGCATTTT | CASSEWVDSPSCNQPQHF
NA | TRBJ1-1 | TRBV2 | NA | TGTGCCAGCAGTGACCGGGGAAGGACTGAAGCTTTCTTT | CASSDRGRTEAFF
NA | TRBJ1-1 | TRBV5-1 | NA | TGCGCCAGCAGCTTTGACACGAACACTGAAGCTTTCTTT | CASSFDTNTEAFF